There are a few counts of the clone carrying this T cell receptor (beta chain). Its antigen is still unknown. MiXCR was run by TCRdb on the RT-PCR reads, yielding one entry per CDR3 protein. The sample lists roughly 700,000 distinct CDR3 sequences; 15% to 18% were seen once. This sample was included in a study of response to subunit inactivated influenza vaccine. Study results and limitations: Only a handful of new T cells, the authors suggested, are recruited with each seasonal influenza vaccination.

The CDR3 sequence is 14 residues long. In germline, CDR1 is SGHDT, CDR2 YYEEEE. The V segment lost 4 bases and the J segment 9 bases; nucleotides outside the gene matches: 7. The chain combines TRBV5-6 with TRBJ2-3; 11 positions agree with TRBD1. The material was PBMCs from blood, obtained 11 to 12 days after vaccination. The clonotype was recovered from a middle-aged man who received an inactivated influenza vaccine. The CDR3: CASSLGQGDYTQYF. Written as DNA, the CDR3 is TGTGCCAGCAGCCTGGGACAGGGGGATTACACGCAGTATTTT.